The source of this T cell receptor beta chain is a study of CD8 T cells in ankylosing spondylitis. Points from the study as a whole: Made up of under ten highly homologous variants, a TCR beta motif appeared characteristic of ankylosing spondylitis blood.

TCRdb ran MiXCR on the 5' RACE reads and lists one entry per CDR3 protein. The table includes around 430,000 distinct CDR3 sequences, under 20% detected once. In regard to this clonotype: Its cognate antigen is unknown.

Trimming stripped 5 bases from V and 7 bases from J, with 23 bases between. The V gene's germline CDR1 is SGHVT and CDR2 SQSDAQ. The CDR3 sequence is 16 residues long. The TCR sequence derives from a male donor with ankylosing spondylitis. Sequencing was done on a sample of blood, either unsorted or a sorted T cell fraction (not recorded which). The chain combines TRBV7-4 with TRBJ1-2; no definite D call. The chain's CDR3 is CASSVTGPHDGRGYTF. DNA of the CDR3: TGTGCCAGCAGCGTAACCGGGCCCCATGACGGGCGTGGCTACACCTTC.